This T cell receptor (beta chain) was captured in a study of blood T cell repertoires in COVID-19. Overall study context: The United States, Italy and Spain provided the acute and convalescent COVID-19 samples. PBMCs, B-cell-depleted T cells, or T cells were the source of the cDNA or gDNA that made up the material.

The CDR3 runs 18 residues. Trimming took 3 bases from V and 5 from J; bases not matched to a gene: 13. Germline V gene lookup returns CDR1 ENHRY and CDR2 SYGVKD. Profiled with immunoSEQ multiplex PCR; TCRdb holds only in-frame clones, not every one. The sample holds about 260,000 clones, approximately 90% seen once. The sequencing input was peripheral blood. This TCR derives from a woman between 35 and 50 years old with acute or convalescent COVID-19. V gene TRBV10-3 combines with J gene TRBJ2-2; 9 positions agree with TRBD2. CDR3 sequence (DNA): TGTGCCATCAGTGACTCTCTCGCGGGGGGGCCTGGGACCGGGGAGCTGTTTTTT. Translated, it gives CAISDSLAGGPGTGELFF.